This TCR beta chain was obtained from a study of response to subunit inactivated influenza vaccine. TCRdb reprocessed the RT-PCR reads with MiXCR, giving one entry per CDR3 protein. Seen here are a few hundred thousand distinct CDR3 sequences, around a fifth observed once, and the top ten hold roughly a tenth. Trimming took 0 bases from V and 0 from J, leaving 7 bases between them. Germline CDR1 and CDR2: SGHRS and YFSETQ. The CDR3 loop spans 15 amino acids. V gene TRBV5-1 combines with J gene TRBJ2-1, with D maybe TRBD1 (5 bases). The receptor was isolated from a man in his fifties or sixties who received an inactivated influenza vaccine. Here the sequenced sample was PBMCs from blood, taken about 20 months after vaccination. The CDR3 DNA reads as TGCGCCAGCAGCTTGGTTCAGGGCTCCTACAATGAGCAGTTCTTC. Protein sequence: CASSLVQGSYNEQFF.